Here is one TCR beta chain with its context. Its antigen is still unknown. TCRdb keeps only in-frame clones here, not all; method: immunoSEQ multiplex PCR. The sample consists of 85,000 to 120,000 clones, more than 85% of them appearing once. The data are from a study of T cell responses to AZD1222 COVID-19 vaccine. Findings of the study overall: Baseline seropositivity occurred in only a handful of AZD1222 recipients.

Germline V gene data show CDR1 as WNHNN and CDR2 as SYGVQD (reference sequence). The CDR3 is made up of 14 amino acids. V was pared by 6 bases and J by 7 bases, with 15 bases between. The sequences come from peripheral blood, collected on day 0 of AZD1222 vaccination. The rearrangement joins TRBV10-1 to TRBJ2-2, with D perhaps TRBD1 (6 bases). This TCR came from an adult in good health. The DNA of the CDR3 is TGCGCCAGCAGACCGACAGGCCAACACGGGGAGCTGTTTTTT. As protein: CASRPTGQHGELFF.